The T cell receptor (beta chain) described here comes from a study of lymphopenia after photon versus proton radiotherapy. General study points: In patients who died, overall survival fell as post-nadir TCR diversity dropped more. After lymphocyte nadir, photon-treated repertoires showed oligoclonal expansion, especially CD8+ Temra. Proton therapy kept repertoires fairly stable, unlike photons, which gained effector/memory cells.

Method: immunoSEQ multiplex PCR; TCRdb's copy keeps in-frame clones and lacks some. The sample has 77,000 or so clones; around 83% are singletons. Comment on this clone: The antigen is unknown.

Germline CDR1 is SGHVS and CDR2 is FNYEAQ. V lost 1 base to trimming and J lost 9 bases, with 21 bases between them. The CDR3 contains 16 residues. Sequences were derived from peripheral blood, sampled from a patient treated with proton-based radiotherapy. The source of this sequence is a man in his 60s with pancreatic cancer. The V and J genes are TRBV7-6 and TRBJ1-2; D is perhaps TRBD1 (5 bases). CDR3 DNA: TGTGCCAGCAGCTTAGAGGCGCAGGGCCACATAAGGAGCTACACCTTC. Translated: CASSLEAQGHIRSYTF.